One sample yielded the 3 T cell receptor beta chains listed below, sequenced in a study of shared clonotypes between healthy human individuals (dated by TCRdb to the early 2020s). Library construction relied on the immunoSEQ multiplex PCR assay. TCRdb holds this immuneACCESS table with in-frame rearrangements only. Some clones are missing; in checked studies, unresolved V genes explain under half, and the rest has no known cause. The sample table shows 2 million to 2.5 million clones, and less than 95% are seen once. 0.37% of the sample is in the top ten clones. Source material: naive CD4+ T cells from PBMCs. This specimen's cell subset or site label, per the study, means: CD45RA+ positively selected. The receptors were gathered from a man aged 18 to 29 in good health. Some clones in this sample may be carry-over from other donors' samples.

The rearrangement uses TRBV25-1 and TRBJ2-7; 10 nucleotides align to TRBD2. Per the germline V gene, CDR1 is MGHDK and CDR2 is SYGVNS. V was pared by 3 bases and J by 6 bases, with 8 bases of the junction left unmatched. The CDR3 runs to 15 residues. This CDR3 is CASSDPLAGVGEQYF. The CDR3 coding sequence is TGTGCCAGCAGTGACCCCCTAGCGGGAGTGGGCGAGCAGTACTTC.

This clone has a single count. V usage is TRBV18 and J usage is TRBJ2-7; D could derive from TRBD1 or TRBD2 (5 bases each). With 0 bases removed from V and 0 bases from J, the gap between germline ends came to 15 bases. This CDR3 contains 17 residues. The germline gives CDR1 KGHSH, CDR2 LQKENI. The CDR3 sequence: CASSPPGPGTDSYEQYF. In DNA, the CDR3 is TGTGCCAGCTCACCACCAGGGCCAGGGACGGACTCCTACGAGCAGTACTTC.

The CDR3 sequence: CASSLEGGRTEAFF. The CDR3 nucleotides are TGTGCCAGCAGCTTGGAGGGAGGGCGAACTGAAGCTTTCTTT. This sequence joins TRBV5-8 and TRBJ1-1, with D unresolved. CDR3 size: 14 residues. V gave up 0 bases and J gave up 5 bases, with 11 bases separating them. The germline gives CDR1 SGHTS, CDR2 YDEGEE.